These 30 T cell receptor beta chains share one sample of origin, sequenced in a study of cytomegalovirus exposure and HLA in healthy donors. The PCR made use of 60 Vbeta and 13 Jbeta primers. Profiled with immunoSEQ multiplex PCR; TCRdb holds only in-frame clones, not every one. Seen here are about 130,000 clones, less than 85% observed once, and the top ten hold around 3%. The sequencing sample was made of PBMCs. The origin of the receptors is a male donor in good health and CMV-seronegative.

This chain joins TRBV6-1 and TRBJ1-5, with 8 bases fitting TRBD1. The CDR3 runs 13 residues. J gave up 3 bases and V 7 bases, and 2 bases lay outside the gene matches. Germline values: CDR1 MNHNS, CDR2 SASEGT. The CDR3 bases are TGTGCCAGCACAGGGGGCTTCAATCAGCCCCAGCATTTT. It codes for CASTGGFNQPQHF.

This chain joins TRBV4-3 and TRBJ2-1; 10 bases agree with TRBD1. The germline gives CDR1 LGHNA, CDR2 YSLEER. Germline trimming cut 0 bases from V and 2 bases from J; bases unmatched to any gene: 1. This CDR3 is 16 amino acids long. CDR3 protein: CASSQDGQGAYNEQFF. In DNA, the CDR3 is TGCGCCAGCAGCCAAGATGGACAGGGGGCCTACAATGAGCAGTTCTTC.

This clone turned up a few times. The J gene is TRBJ1-2, the V gene TRBV19; tentatively, D is TRBD1 (5 bases). V gave up 2 bases and J gave up 4 bases, with 8 bases separating them. CDR1 and CDR2 (germline): LNHDA, SQIVND (reference sequence). CDR3 length: 13 residues. CDR3 bases: TGTGCCAGTAGTATAACAGGCAGCTATGGCTACACCTTC. Its translation is CASSITGSYGYTF.

J is TRBJ1-1 and V is TRBV6-5; possibly TRBD1 for D (5 bases). Germline CDR1 reads MNHEY; CDR2 reads SVGAGI. V was cut by 6 bases and J by 11 bases, with 13 bases left in between. This CDR3 contains 11 residues. CDR3: CASRRAGGAFF. In nucleotides, the CDR3 is TGTGCCAGCAGACGTGCCGGGGGGGCTTTCTTT.

In its sample, this clone was seen once. The J gene is TRBJ1-2, the V gene TRBV5-6, with D unresolved. Germline V gene lookup returns CDR1 SGHDT and CDR2 YYEEEE. Trimming left V 1 base short and J 4 bases short, with 11 bases between. This CDR3 spans 14 amino acids. The CDR3 DNA reads TGTGCCAGCAGCTTGATGAGAGCCCGCTATGGCTACACCTTC. Amino acids: CASSLMRARYGYTF.

The gene calls are TRBV30 and TRBJ2-7, with 10 bases matching TRBD1. Trimming took 4 bases from V and 2 from J; bases not matched to a gene: 5. Germline CDR1 reads GTSNPN; CDR2 reads SVGIG (reference sequence). CDR3 length equals 14 residues. The CDR3 bases are TGTGCCTGGATGGGACAGGGGATTCCCTACGAGCAGTACTTC. This gives the protein CAWMGQGIPYEQYF.

The chain has TRBV10-1 and TRBJ2-7; no firm D call. CDR1 and CDR2 from the germline V gene are WNHNN and SYGVQD (reference sequence). V was trimmed by 3 bases and J by 6 bases, leaving 9 bases between them. This CDR3 is 12 amino acids long. The CDR3 DNA reads as TGCGCCAGCAGTGACCTTAGCCCCGAGCAGTACTTC. Protein product: CASSDLSPEQYF.

The V and J genes are TRBV20-1 and TRBJ2-5; 7 bases align to TRBD2. The germline CDR1 and CDR2 sequences are DFQATT and SNEGSKA (reference sequence). There are 11 residues in the CDR3. V lost 5 bases, J lost 11 bases, and 8 bases stayed unmatched. CDR3 coding DNA: TGCAGTGCTGGGCCCGCGGGGGAGCAGTACTTC. Its protein product is CSAGPAGEQYF.

The rearrangement uses TRBV28 and TRBJ1-5; tentative D call: TRBD1 (6 bases). Trimming removed 3 bases at V and 7 bases at J, with 13 bases between. Germline CDR1 and CDR2: MDHEN and SYDVKM. The CDR3 contains 14 residues. Written as DNA, the CDR3 is TGTGCCAGCAGTTTCAGGGGATTCGGACAGCCCCAGCATTTT. Translating gives CASSFRGFGQPQHF.

This chain joins TRBV6-5 and TRBJ2-2; D unresolved. Between the trimmed V and J ends, which lost 2 bases and 0 bases, there was a span of 7 bases. CDR1 and CDR2 from the germline V gene are MNHEY and SVGAGI. The CDR3 length is 15 residues. The CDR3 reads CASSYQNANTGELFF. The CDR3, as DNA: TGTGCCAGCAGTTACCAGAACGCGAACACCGGGGAGCTGTTTTTT.

This clone came up once. The chain has TRBV5-1 and TRBJ2-3; D possibly corresponds to TRBD1 (5 bases). The CDR3 runs 15 residues. Germline CDR1 SGHRS, CDR2 YFSETQ. V lost 2 bases and J lost 3, with 13 bases in between. Here the CDR3 DNA reads TGCGCCAGCAGCTTTTCGGCAGGGATTACAGATACGCAGTATTTT. This sequence encodes CASSFSAGITDTQYF.

This chain joins TRBV7-2 and TRBJ2-2; TRBD1 might be the D (5 bases). This CDR3 is 12 amino acids long. Trimming took 7 bases from V and 6 from J, leaving 9 bases between them. Germline loops: CDR1 SGHTA, CDR2 FQGNSA. CDR3 amino acids: CASNVGAGELFF. The DNA of the CDR3 is TGTGCCAGCAACGTAGGGGCCGGGGAGCTGTTTTTT.

The chain has TRBV4-3 and TRBJ1-5; 8 positions match TRBD1. CDR3 size: 19 residues. Germline CDR1 reads LGHNA; CDR2 reads YSLEER. V lost 2 bases and J lost 2; bases outside the gene matches: 14. The CDR3 DNA follows: TGCGCCAGCAGCCAATCCAACCTTCGGACAGGGTTGGGCAATCAGCCCCAGCATTTT. Protein product: CASSQSNLRTGLGNQPQHF.

This clone was counted only a few times. The genes are TRBV30 and TRBJ1-6; D uncertain. In germline, CDR1 is GTSNPN, CDR2 SVGIG (reference sequence). The CDR3 covers 17 residues. V lost 3 bases to trimming and J lost 0 bases, with 15 bases between them. The CDR3 spells CAWRASVGSSYNSPLHF. The CDR3 DNA reads as TGTGCCTGGAGAGCCTCCGTGGGCAGCTCCTATAATTCACCCCTCCACTTT.

The chain has TRBV6-5 and TRBJ2-1; TRBD2 matches 7 bases. Germline-derived CDR1 and CDR2 are MNHEY and SVGAGI. The CDR3 consists of 14 residues. J was trimmed by 6 bases and V by 5 bases; bases with no gene match: 7. DNA of the CDR3: TGTGCCAGCAGTCCCGGGACTATTATCAATGAGCAGTTCTTC. Residues: CASSPGTIINEQFF.

This clone showed up just once. The chain links TRBV30 to TRBJ1-4; 8 bases are shared with TRBD1. The ends lost 8 bases at V and 3 bases at J; junction bases unmatched: 2. CDR1 and CDR2 (germline): GTSNPN, SVGIG (reference sequence). The CDR3 covers 12 residues. CDR3 sequence (DNA): TGTGCCGGGGACAGGCCTAATGAAAAACTGTTTTTT. This sequence encodes CAGDRPNEKLFF. Full variable domain (missing parts from reference TRBV30 and TRBJ1-4): SQTIHQWPATLVQPVGSPLSLECTVEGTSNPNLYWYRQAAGRGLQLLFYSVGIGQISSEVPQNLSASRPQDRQFILSSKKLLLSDSGFYLCAGDRPNEKLFFGSGTQLSVL.

CDR3 in amino acids: CASSVGPGTSSTDTQYF. The CDR3 DNA reads as TGTGCCAGCAGCGTTGGCCCTGGGACTTCTAGCACAGATACGCAGTATTTT. The chain couples TRBV11-2 to TRBJ2-3, with a weak D call TRBD2 (6 bases). The V and J ends lost 5 bases and 0 bases respectively, with 18 bases between them. In germline, CDR1 is SGHAT, CDR2 FQNNGV. The CDR3 is made up of 17 amino acids.

This clone was seen only once. The chain carries TRBV28 and TRBJ1-5; D remains ambiguous. CDR1 is MDHEN, CDR2 SYDVKM, per germline. The CDR3 is 13 amino acids. CDR3 protein: CAIGGISNQPQHF. The CDR3 DNA follows: TGTGCTATCGGAGGGATAAGCAATCAGCCCCAGCATTTT.

The chain has TRBV25-1 and TRBJ2-1, with TRBD2 matching 13 bases. The CDR3 has 17 amino acids. Germline-derived CDR1 and CDR2 are MGHDK and SYGVNS. V lost 4 bases and J lost 2; bases outside the gene matches: 5. For the CDR3, the DNA is TGTGCCAGCAGTGGATCCGGGACTAGCGGGACCTACAATGAGCAGTTCTTC. Residues: CASSGSGTSGTYNEQFF.

This chain links TRBV27 with TRBJ2-3; 14 bases map to TRBD2. CDR3 length equals 16 residues. CDR1 is MNHEY and CDR2 is SMNVEV in the germline V gene (reference sequence). The V segment lost 4 bases and the J segment 5 bases; nucleotides outside the gene matches: 5. The CDR3 DNA reads as TGTGCCAGCAGTTCGGGGACTAGCGGGGGTGGAGATACGCAGTATTTT. Its protein is CASSSGTSGGGDTQYF.

V usage is TRBV9 and J usage is TRBJ2-7; D is ambiguous. Germline assignment: CDR1 SGDLS and CDR2 YYNGEE. The CDR3 is 15 residues long. Between the trimmed V and J ends, which lost 0 bases and 2 bases, there was a span of 12 bases. The CDR3 coding sequence is TGTGCCAGCAGCGTAGCTACTGGTCAAACCTACGAGCAGTACTTC. It yields the protein CASSVATGQTYEQYF.

In DNA form, the CDR3 reads TGTGCCAGCAGCTTAGAACCCGGGAGGTCCTACGAGCAGTACTTC. It encodes CASSLEPGRSYEQYF. V and J are TRBV11-1 and TRBJ2-7; 7 bases align to TRBD2. This CDR3 has 15 residues. V was clipped by 1 base and J by 1 base; unmatched bases: 4. Germline V CDR1 and CDR2: SGHAT, FQDESV (reference sequence).

This chain links TRBV18 with TRBJ2-5; 14 bases agree with TRBD2. CDR1 is KGHSH and CDR2 is LQKENI in the germline V gene. The CDR3 contains 15 residues. V trimming: 5 bases; J trimming: 2 bases; junction bases outside the gene matches: 1. The CDR3 nucleotides are TGTGCCAGCTCAAGACTAGCGGGGGGGCAAGAGACCCAGTACTTC. Translating gives CASSRLAGGQETQYF.

The chain carries TRBV19 and TRBJ1-1; no reliable D call. The CDR3 length is 12 residues. Germline assignment: CDR1 LNHDA and CDR2 SQIVND (reference sequence). V was pared by 4 bases and J by 1 base, with 4 bases between. The CDR3 region has the DNA TGTGCCAGTAGTAGTCAGAACACTGAAGCTTTCTTT. Translating it yields CASSSQNTEAFF.

CDR3 loop: CASSGGTGGYGYTF. Written as DNA, the CDR3 is TGCGCCAGCAGCGGAGGGACAGGGGGCTATGGCTACACCTTC. The chain recombines TRBV4-3 with TRBJ1-2; 11 bases fit TRBD1. Per germline, CDR1 LGHNA and CDR2 YSLEER. This CDR3 has 14 amino acids. The junction had 3 bases not matched to a gene; V was cut back by 5 bases and J by 4 bases.

This clone was seen just once. V usage is TRBV5-6 and J usage is TRBJ2-7; D perhaps matches TRBD2 (7 bases). V was shortened by 4 bases and J by 1 base, with 15 bases between the two germline ends. The CDR3 is 15 residues long. The germline CDR1 and CDR2 sequences are SGHDT and YYEEEE. CDR3 coding DNA: TGTGCCAGCAGCCGGGGGCGGGGGCTATCCTACGAGCAGTACTTC. The encoded protein is CASSRGRGLSYEQYF. Variable domain in full (rest from reference TRBV5-6 and TRBJ2-7): DAGVTQSPTHLIKTRGQQVTLRCSPKSGHDTVSWYQQALGQGPQFIFQYYEEEERQRGNFPDRFSGHQFPNYSSELNVNALLLGDSALYLCASSRGRGLSYEQYFGPGTRLTVT.

V and J are TRBV10-3 and TRBJ2-3, with 8 bases that match TRBD1. This CDR3 spans 14 amino acids. V gave up 8 bases and J gave up 3 bases; unmatched junction bases: 7. Germline values: CDR1 ENHRY, CDR2 SYGVKD. CDR3 sequence: CAIGRTGKTDTQYF. In DNA, the CDR3 is TGTGCCATCGGGAGGACAGGGAAGACAGATACGCAGTATTTT.

The chain has TRBV4-3 and TRBJ1-5, with 7 bases that match TRBD1. CDR3 size: 13 residues. Germline V gene sequence: CDR1 LGHNA, CDR2 YSLEER. The V gene end was trimmed by 1 base and the J gene end by 9 bases; junction bases not matched to a gene: 3. Written as DNA, the CDR3 is TGCGCCAGCAGCCAAGTATCAGGGGGGCCCCAGCATTTT. The encoded protein is CASSQVSGGPQHF.

The CDR3 is CVSYRDLGSRDGSNYGYTF. The CDR3 coding sequence is TGTGTAAGTTATCGGGACTTGGGAAGTAGAGATGGCTCTAACTATGGCTACACCTTC. The chain joins TRBV6-4 to TRBJ1-2, with D possibly matching TRBD1 (5 bases). In germline, CDR1 is MRHNA, CDR2 SNTAGT. This CDR3 contains 19 residues.

Written as DNA, the CDR3 is TGTGCCAGCGTACGGGAAGGGAGCACCGGGGAGCTGTTTTTT. Translating gives CASVREGSTGELFF. The J gene is TRBJ2-2, the V gene TRBV9; tentative D call: TRBD2 (5 bases). Germline assignment: CDR1 SGDLS and CDR2 YYNGEE. The CDR3 covers 14 residues. V gave up 7 bases and J gave up 4 bases, with 14 bases separating them.